This TCR beta chain was identified in a study of T and B cells in COVID-19 patients. The study, taken as a whole, reports: Active COVID-19 showed highly clonal TRB repertoires; recovery showed diversity and richness above healthy donors. Sorted SARS-CoV-2-responsive or tetramer+ T cells and CD4+, regulatory and CD8+ subsets were not yet sequenced. Patients with COVID-19 reportedly showed strongly skewed T cell receptor beta variable and joining gene usage.

BIOMED2 TRB-A/B primer pools were used in multiplex TRB PCR. In TCRdb, the multiplex PCR reads were re-called with MiXCR into one record per CDR3 protein. This repertoire shows around 28,000 distinct CDR3 sequences, over 25% found once; its top ten account for 1.7%. For this clonotype: Its antigen remains unknown.

TRB was amplified from about 250-500 ng of blood genomic DNA. This CDR3 has 16 amino acids. Losses at the gene ends were 2 bases for V and 2 bases for J; bases not matched to a gene: 6. In germline, CDR1 is DFQATT, CDR2 SNEGSKA (reference sequence). Specimen: blood. The V and J genes are TRBV20-1 and TRBJ2-3, with 11 bases that match TRBD2. The receptor was derived from a human donor who had recovered from COVID-19. In DNA form, the CDR3 reads TGCAGTGCTAGACGGATAGCGGGAGGGTTCACAGATACGCAGTATTTT. Protein sequence: CSARRIAGGFTDTQYF.